The subject of this entry is one TCR beta chain. The repertoire was sequenced with immunoSEQ multiplex PCR; TCRdb's copy has only in-frame clones and lacks some. The sample yields tens of thousands of clones, roughly 87% seen once. The sample originates from a study of T cell changes during pregnancy in multiple sclerosis. J gave up 5 bases and V 4 bases, and 12 bases lay outside the gene matches. Germline CDR1 is SGHRS and CDR2 is YFSETQ. The CDR3 runs to 16 residues. V is TRBV5-1 and J is TRBJ2-7, with 10 nucleotides matching TRBD2. This material consisted of CD8+ T cells from peripheral blood mononuclear cells, taken before pregnancy. This receptor was taken from a female donor with multiple sclerosis, enrolled in a pregnancy study. The CDR3 sequence: CASSRSGTSEPDEQYF. For the CDR3, the DNA is TGCGCCAGCAGCAGATCCGGGACTAGCGAGCCGGACGAGCAGTACTTC.